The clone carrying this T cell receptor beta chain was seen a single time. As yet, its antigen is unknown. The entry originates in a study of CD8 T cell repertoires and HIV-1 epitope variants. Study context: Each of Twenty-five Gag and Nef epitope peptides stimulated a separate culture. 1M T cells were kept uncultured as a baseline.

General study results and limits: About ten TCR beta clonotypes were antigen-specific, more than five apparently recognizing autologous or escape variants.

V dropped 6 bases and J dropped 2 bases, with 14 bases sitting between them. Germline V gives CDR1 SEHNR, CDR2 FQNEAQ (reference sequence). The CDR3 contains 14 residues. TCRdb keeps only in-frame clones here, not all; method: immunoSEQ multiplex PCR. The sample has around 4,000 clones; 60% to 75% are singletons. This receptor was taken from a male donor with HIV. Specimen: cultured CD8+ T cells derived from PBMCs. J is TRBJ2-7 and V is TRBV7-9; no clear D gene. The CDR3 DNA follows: TGTGCCAGCAGTTCAGATGTCTCGGCCTACGAGCAGTACTTC. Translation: CASSSDVSAYEQYF.